One sample yielded the 25 T cell receptor beta chains listed below, sequenced in a study of blood T cell repertoires in COVID-19. Using immunoSEQ multiplex PCR, the repertoire was profiled, and TCRdb retains in-frame clones only, with some absent. The table has under 85,000 clones, around 89% seen once; the top ten hold around 12%. Sequencing used peripheral blood. These receptors were collected from a man between 65 and 79 years old with active or convalescent COVID-19.

In its sample, this clone was seen once. The rearrangement uses TRBV4-3 and TRBJ1-1; weak D call: TRBD1 (5 bases). CDR3 length: 16 residues. Trimming took off 3 bases at V and 4 bases at J, with 18 bases between the two ends. CDR1 is LGHNA, CDR2 YSLEER, per germline. This CDR3 reads CASSHGRGEKGTEAFF. CDR3 DNA sequence: TGCGCCAGCAGCCACGGGCGGGGGGAGAAAGGCACTGAAGCTTTCTTT.

The V and J genes are TRBV4-1 and TRBJ1-1; TRBD1 aligns across 9 bases. This CDR3 has 16 residues. V lost 1 base, J lost 2 bases, and 5 bases stayed unmatched. Looked up from germline, CDR1 is MGHRA and CDR2 is YSYEKL. The CDR3 sequence is CASSQVSGQGNTEAFF. The CDR3 DNA reads as TGCGCCAGCAGCCAAGTCTCGGGACAGGGAAACACTGAAGCTTTCTTT.

A remark on this clone: The germline gene is not matched at one end of the junction; a read error may be the cause. This same CDR3 is encoded by further DNA sequences in the sample. J is TRBJ2-2 and V is TRBV9; D perhaps matches TRBD1 (6 bases). The CDR3 sequence is 14 residues long. Germline assignment: CDR1 SGDLS and CDR2 YYNGEE. The CDR3 reads CASSADSYTGELFF. The CDR3 nucleotides are TGTGCCAGCAGCGCGGACAGTTACACCGGGGAACTGTTTTTT.

The V and J genes are TRBV2 and TRBJ2-5, with D possibly matching TRBD1 (6 bases). The germline gives CDR1 SNHLY, CDR2 FYNNEI. Trimming took off 6 bases at V and 2 bases at J, with 13 bases between the two ends. CDR3 length: 14 residues. The CDR3 sequence is CASSETGFQETQYF. The CDR3 DNA is TGTGCCAGCAGCGAGACAGGTTTTCAAGAGACCCAGTACTTC. Complete variable domain (other parts from reference TRBV2 and TRBJ2-5): EPEVTQTPSHQVTQMGQEVILRCVPISNHLYFYWYRQILGQKVEFLVSFYNNEISEKSEIFDDQFSVERPDGSNFTLKIRSTKLEDSAMYFCASSETGFQETQYFGPGTRLLVL.

CDR3 sequence reads: CASSLSPGDGEKLFF. Written as DNA, the CDR3 is TGCGCCAGCAGCTTATCCCCCGGAGACGGGGAAAAACTGTTTTTT. The chain carries TRBV5-1 and TRBJ1-4; unclear D gene. CDR3 length: 15 amino acids. Germline values: CDR1 SGHRS, CDR2 YFSETQ. The V end was cut by 2 bases, the J end by 8 bases, with 16 bases between.

This chain links TRBV6-1 with TRBJ1-1; D remains ambiguous. Germline CDR1 and CDR2: MNHNS and SASEGT. The CDR3 is 16 amino acids. The V end was cut by 2 bases, the J end by 1 base, with 14 bases between. For the CDR3, the DNA is TGTGCCAGCAGTGAATTAGGCGCAGGCAGGAACACTGAAGCTTTCTTT. It encodes CASSELGAGRNTEAFF.

As DNA, the CDR3 is TGCGCCAGCAGCTTGGTACCAGGCTATGGCTACACCTTC. This sequence encodes CASSLVPGYGYTF. V usage is TRBV5-1 and J usage is TRBJ1-2; D ambiguous. Germline V CDR1 and CDR2: SGHRS, YFSETQ. The CDR3 loop spans 13 amino acids. The ends were cut back, 0 bases at V and 4 bases at J, with 7 bases in the middle.

This clone was recorded only once. This chain connects TRBV29-1 to TRBJ2-1; D remains unclear. Germline-derived CDR1 and CDR2 are SQVTM and ANQGSEA. V shed 7 bases and J shed 6 bases, with 7 bases lying between them. The CDR3 covers 10 residues. The CDR3 nucleotides are TGCAGCGCCCCTGTCAATGAGCAGTTCTTC. This sequence encodes CSAPVNEQFF.

In DNA form, the CDR3 reads TGTGCCAGCAGCGGGGGAGGAACGGAGACCCAGTACTTC. Protein product: CASSGGGTETQYF. The V call is TRBV6-2 or TRBV6-3, the J call TRBJ2-5, with D possibly TRBD2 on 6 matching bases. The CDR3 spans 13 residues. Germline assignment: CDR1 MNHEY and CDR2 SVGEGT. V was trimmed by 6 bases and J by 5 bases, leaving 13 bases between them.

CDR3 bases: TGTGCCAGCAGCTTACAGGCTCAAGAGACCCAGTACTTC. Protein product: CASSLQAQETQYF. This sequence joins TRBV7-9 and TRBJ2-5; no clear D. Trimming removed 2 bases at V and 2 bases at J, with 6 bases between. Germline V CDR1 and CDR2: SEHNR, FQNEAQ (reference sequence). This CDR3 has 13 residues.

The chain employs TRBV5-1 and TRBJ2-1; 13 bases align to TRBD2. Per the germline V gene, CDR1 is SGHRS and CDR2 is YFSETQ. With V trimmed by 2 bases and J by 0 bases, 8 bases remained unmatched. The CDR3 is 19 amino acids. CDR3 DNA sequence: TGCGCCAGCAGCTTCCCCGGGACTAGCGGGGCTAGCTCCTACAATGAGCAGTTCTTC. Residues: CASSFPGTSGASSYNEQFF.

This rearrangement joins TRBV7-2 to TRBJ1-5; D uncertain. The V end lost 1 base, the J end lost 2 bases, and 6 bases lay between the germline ends. Germline loops: CDR1 SGHTA, CDR2 FQGNSA. The CDR3 extends over 14 amino acids. The CDR3 here is CASSLDTGNQPQHF. In DNA form, the CDR3 reads TGTGCCAGCAGCTTAGACACAGGCAATCAGCCCCAGCATTTT.

This clone has just one count. The V and J genes are TRBV7-9 and TRBJ1-4; D perhaps matches TRBD1 (6 bases). Germline assignment: CDR1 SEHNR and CDR2 FQNEAQ (reference sequence). Trimming shortened V by 5 bases and J by 4 bases, and 20 bases separated the two germline ends. This CDR3 region has 17 residues. Here the CDR3 reads CASSIYREWRFNEKLFF. For the CDR3, the DNA is TGTGCCAGCAGCATATACAGGGAATGGAGATTTAATGAAAAACTGTTTTTT.

The genes are TRBV5-1 and TRBJ1-6; D is ambiguous. Trimming removed 0 bases at V and 7 bases at J, with 5 bases between. This CDR3 region has 13 residues. The germline V gene has CDR1 SGHRS and CDR2 YFSETQ. The CDR3 reads CASSLVANSPLHF. The CDR3 region has the DNA TGCGCCAGCAGCTTGGTGGCAAATTCACCCCTCCACTTT.

The DNA of the CDR3 is TGTGCCAGCAGTGGCGACAGTTACTCTGGAAACACCATATATTTT. This codes for CASSGDSYSGNTIYF. The V call is TRBV2, the J call TRBJ1-3, with D perhaps matching TRBD1 (5 bases). Germline CDR1 SNHLY, CDR2 FYNNEI. This CDR3 region has 15 residues. Trimming pared 4 bases from V and 0 bases from J, leaving 10 bases between.

This chain connects TRBV18 to TRBJ2-7; D is possibly TRBD1 (6 bases). The CDR3 is 15 amino acids. Trimming took off 3 bases at V and 5 bases at J, with 17 bases between the two ends. Looked up from germline, CDR1 is KGHSH and CDR2 is LQKENI. Written as DNA, the CDR3 is TGTGCCAGCTCACCGAATCAGGGGCAGGGCGACGAGCAGTACTTC. Translated: CASSPNQGQGDEQYF.

The chain employs TRBV4-1 and TRBJ2-7; 10 bases are shared with TRBD1. The CDR3 runs to 20 residues. From germline, CDR1 is MGHRA and CDR2 YSYEKL. Trimming took 0 bases from V and 3 from J; bases not matched to a gene: 17. The CDR3 DNA reads as TGCGCCAGCAGCCAAGATGCAGGGACAGGGGTTTTAAGCAGCCGCTACGAGCAGTACTTC. This translates into CASSQDAGTGVLSSRYEQYF.

This rearrangement joins TRBV5-1 to TRBJ2-7; 7 bases fit TRBD1. CDR1 and CDR2 from the germline V gene are SGHRS and YFSETQ. The CDR3 covers 12 residues. The V segment lost 5 bases and the J segment 4 bases; nucleotides outside the gene matches: 3. In DNA, the CDR3 is TGCGCCAGCAGTGGACAGGCTTACGAGCAGTACTTC. It translates to CASSGQAYEQYF.

This sequence joins TRBV6-2 or TRBV6-3 and TRBJ1-2; D gene ambiguous. The CDR3 is 18 residues long. From germline, CDR1 is MNHEY and CDR2 SVGEGT. V was shortened by 2 bases and J by 5 bases, with 24 bases between the two germline ends. The CDR3, as DNA: TGTGCCAGCAGTTACAAACCCCAAAAAACGACCACAGAGTATGGCTACACCTTC. This encodes CASSYKPQKTTTEYGYTF.

This chain connects TRBV3-1 (or the pseudogene TRBV3-2) to TRBJ1-6; D is possibly TRBD1 (6 bases). The CDR3 is made up of 13 amino acids. The germline V gene has CDR1 LGHDT and CDR2 YNNKEL (reference sequence). V was pared by 3 bases and J by 10 bases, with 10 bases between. CDR3 DNA: TGTGCCAGCAGCCAGGACAGAAACTCACCCCTCCACTTT. Amino acids: CASSQDRNSPLHF.

This sequence joins TRBV5-1 and TRBJ1-5; D gene ambiguous. Looked up from germline, CDR1 is SGHRS and CDR2 is YFSETQ. V was cut by 0 bases and J by 1 base, with 20 bases left in between. The CDR3 is 19 amino acids. The CDR3 reads CASSLDFFAPGKSNQPQHF. The CDR3 nucleotides are TGCGCCAGCAGCTTGGACTTCTTTGCTCCGGGAAAAAGCAATCAGCCCCAGCATTTT.

The V and J genes are TRBV5-1 and TRBJ1-6; tentatively, D is TRBD1 (5 bases). The germline gives CDR1 SGHRS, CDR2 YFSETQ. The CDR3 sequence is 14 residues long. V dropped 0 bases and J dropped 9 bases, with 10 bases sitting between them. In DNA, the CDR3 is TGCGCCAGCAGCTTGGGGCAGGGCGGTTCACCCCTCCACTTT. Protein: CASSLGQGGSPLHF.

The chain employs TRBV15 and TRBJ2-1; maybe TRBD2 (5 bases). V lost 0 bases to trimming and J lost 4 bases, with 13 bases between them. The CDR3 spans 16 residues. The germline CDR1 and CDR2 sequences are LNHNV and YYDKDF (reference sequence). CDR3 protein: CATSRDLTTSYNEQFF. For the CDR3, the DNA is TGTGCCACCAGCAGAGACCTGACTACCTCGTACAATGAGCAGTTCTTC.

The chain combines TRBV7-8 with TRBJ1-1, with 10 bases lining up with TRBD1. This CDR3 comprises 17 residues. Germline V lookup: CDR1 SGHVS, CDR2 FQNEAQ. V lost 2 bases, J lost 0 bases, and 6 bases stayed unmatched. Here the CDR3 DNA reads TGTGCCAGCAGCTTACGTCCCGGGACAGGGGTGAACACTGAAGCTTTCTTT. Its translation: CASSLRPGTGVNTEAFF.

This chain links TRBV30 with TRBJ2-7; 12 positions agree with TRBD2. V gave up 3 bases and J gave up 1 base; unmatched junction bases: 4. Germline V CDR1 and CDR2: GTSNPN, SVGIG (reference sequence). The length of the CDR3 is 15 residues. The CDR3: CAWSPGTSGSYEQYF. CDR3 DNA: TGTGCCTGGAGCCCCGGGACTAGCGGGTCCTACGAGCAGTACTTC.